Below, one T cell receptor beta chain is given with its context. Its antigen remains unidentified. Regarding time point: week 47, end of study. Vaccination used 300 ug of mutant IDH1 20-mer peptide per dose, with topical imiquimod. These data are taken from a study of a mutant IDH1 vaccine in newly diagnosed glioma. Libraries were prepared by immunoSEQ multiplex PCR; TCRdb keeps only in-frame clonotypes and omits some of them. The profile covers about 56,000 clones, with less than 90% appearing a single time and 3.2% taken by the ten largest. Germline V gives CDR1 KGHSH, CDR2 LQKENI. This CDR3 contains 14 residues. J was trimmed by 14 bases and V by 2 bases; bases with no gene match: 13.

V gene TRBV18 combines with J gene TRBJ2-3; 7 nucleotides match TRBD1. Sequences were derived from PBMCs, sampled from a glioma patient whose treatment included an IDH1 peptide vaccine. The origin of this receptor is a woman aged 45 to 65 with glioma. CDR3 residues: CASSPETGLGYGYF. The CDR3 nucleotides read TGTGCCAGCTCACCAGAGACAGGGTTGGGTTATGGGTATTTT.